This T cell receptor (beta chain) is from a study of OX40 agonist ivuxolimab in advanced cancers. Study information: Patients in the trial were receiving intravenous ivuxolimab every 2 weeks, at doses of 0.01 to 10 mg/kg. A diagnosis of hepatocellular carcinoma, melanoma, renal cell or head and neck cancer was present in dose-escalation patients.

Trimming cost V 4 bases and J 8 bases; bases outside gene matches: 6. CDR3 length: 14 amino acids. Germline V gives CDR1 SGHRS, CDR2 YFSETQ. Assay used: immunoSEQ multiplex PCR; TCRdb lists only in-frame clones, some missing. In the table there are about 52,000 clones, over 70% of which are singletons. This TCR derives from an adult with an advanced solid tumor such as melanoma, head and neck, liver or kidney cancer. This specimen consisted of CD4+ or CD8+ T cells sorted from blood, obtained in a trial of the OX40 agonist ivuxolimab. J is TRBJ2-1 and V is TRBV5-1; 10 bases are shared with TRBD1. CDR3 bases: TGCGCCAGCAGCATGGACAGGGGGACGGATGAGCAGTTCTTC. Amino acids: CASSMDRGTDEQFF.